These 9 T cell receptor beta chains share one sample of origin, sequenced in a study of regulatory T cells in long-lasting Graves disease. Time point reported: persistent/refractory GD, antithyroid drugs over 5 years with positive TRAb. Scientists built the TCR library using RNA that was extracted from PBMCs. Relying on iRepertoire HTBI primers and Arm-PCR of CDR3 regions, the team built TCR beta libraries. Each CDR3 protein gets one entry after TCRdb re-called the multiplex PCR reads with MiXCR. The sample lists hundreds of thousands of distinct CDR3 sequences, roughly 21% occurring once. This specimen consisted of peripheral blood mononuclear cells (PBMCs), obtained when the disease was refractory, from a patient treated with antithyroid drugs. The receptor set was obtained from a female donor with Graves disease.

The chain couples TRBV19 to TRBJ1-1; D call uncertain. Germline V CDR1 and CDR2: LNHDA, SQIVND (reference sequence). V was pared by 0 bases and J by 1 base, with 12 bases between. The CDR3 has 16 amino acids. The CDR3 spells CASSIDAGWGNTEAFF. DNA of the CDR3: TGTGCCAGTAGTATAGACGCAGGATGGGGGAACACTGAAGCTTTCTTT.

This clonotype has only a few counts. The rearrangement links TRBV6-5 to TRBJ2-2, with TRBD2 identical over 10 bases. This CDR3 region has 19 residues. The germline V gene encodes CDR1 MNHEY and CDR2 SVGAGI. V was clipped by 4 bases and J by 3 bases; unmatched bases: 14. The CDR3 sequence: CASSSPGLARRLDTGELFF. The DNA of the CDR3 is TGTGCCAGCAGTTCCCCGGGACTAGCGAGGAGATTAGACACCGGGGAGCTGTTTTTT.

There are many counts of this clonotype. The chain uses TRBV14 and TRBJ1-6; D gene uncertain. Trimming left V 1 base short and J 2 bases short, with 6 bases between. Per germline, CDR1 SGHDN and CDR2 FVKESK. The CDR3 sequence is 15 residues long. In nucleotides, the CDR3 is TGTGCCAGCAGCCAAGTGGGGACCTATAATTCACCCCTCCACTTT. Amino acid sequence: CASSQVGTYNSPLHF.

The CDR3 DNA reads as TGCAGTGCCCCTAGGACAGGGGTTTATGCAGATACGCAGTATTTT. Its translation is CSAPRTGVYADTQYF. V and J are TRBV20-1 and TRBJ2-3; 9 positions agree with TRBD1. This CDR3 has 15 amino acids. The germline V gene has CDR1 DFQATT and CDR2 SNEGSKA (reference sequence). The V segment lost 6 bases and the J segment 4 bases; nucleotides outside the gene matches: 11.

This clonotype was seen ten or more times. The V call is TRBV19, the J call TRBJ1-2; 8 nucleotides match TRBD1. The CDR3 consists of 15 residues. V shed 5 bases, J shed 4 bases, and the junction held 9 bases outside the gene matches. CDR1 is LNHDA, CDR2 SQIVND, per germline (reference sequence). The CDR3 sequence: CASSAGTGGSYGYTF. As DNA, the CDR3 is TGTGCCAGTAGTGCGGGGACAGGAGGGAGCTATGGCTACACCTTC.

The chain combines TRBV19 with TRBJ1-3, with D tentatively TRBD1 (5 bases). V lost 5 bases and J lost 0, with 17 bases in between. The length of the CDR3 is 17 residues. Germline V CDR1 and CDR2: LNHDA, SQIVND (reference sequence). The CDR3 coding sequence is TGTGCCAGTAGTTCCTCAGCAGGGATGCGCTCTGGAAACACCATATATTTT. Translating gives CASSSSAGMRSGNTIYF. Variable domain in full (rest from reference TRBV19 and TRBJ1-3): DGGITQSPKYLFRKEGQNVTLSCEQNLNHDAMYWYRQDPGQGLRLIYYSQIVNDFQKGDIAEGYSVSREKKESFPLTVTSAQKNPTAFYLCASSSSAGMRSGNTIYFGEGSWLTVV.

In this sample, this clonotype turned up many times. V usage is TRBV12-5 and J usage is TRBJ1-3; no reliable D call. In germline, CDR1 is LGHNT, CDR2 FRNRAP. This CDR3 is 14 amino acids long. Trimming took off 5 bases at V and 0 bases at J, with 8 bases between the two ends. This chain's CDR3 is CASGPDFSGNTIYF. Here the CDR3 DNA reads TGTGCTAGTGGTCCGGATTTCTCTGGAAACACCATATATTTT.

This clonotype was seen once. The CDR3 does not close with the conserved phenylalanine or tryptophan, likely indicating a read error. The chain has TRBV19 and TRBJ2-5; 11 nucleotides agree with TRBD2. Germline lookup yields CDR1 LNHDA and CDR2 SQIVND (reference sequence). With 4 bases clipped from V and 4 bases from J, the junction kept 5 bases outside the gene matches. The CDR3 length is 15 residues. CDR3 DNA sequence: TGTGCCAGTAGTACATCTAGCGGGAGGCGAGAGACCCAGTACTTG. Amino acid sequence: CASSTSSGRRETQYL.

The chain combines TRBV9 with TRBJ2-2, with TRBD2 matching over 8 bases. The CDR3 is made up of 14 amino acids. J was trimmed by 1 base and V by 7 bases; bases with no gene match: 3. CDR1 is SGDLS and CDR2 is YYNGEE in the germline V gene. The CDR3: CASRGGLNTGELFF. Here the CDR3 DNA reads TGTGCCAGCCGGGGGGGCCTGAACACCGGGGAGCTGTTTTTT.